This T cell receptor (beta chain) came from a study of low-dose radiotherapy and immunotherapy resistance in tumors. The wider study: Every two weeks patients got nivolumab 240 mg flat dose, plus ipilimumab 1 mg/kg every six weeks, intravenously. On cycle 1 day 1, patients started four cycles of oral aspirin 300 mg daily.

The CDR3 is made up of 15 amino acids. Germline lookup yields CDR1 PRHDT and CDR2 FYEKMQ (reference sequence). V dropped 4 bases and J dropped 0 bases, with 12 bases sitting between them. As to time point: after trial treatment. Documented treatment: LDRT plus nivolumab, ipilimumab, low-dose cyclophosphamide and aspirin (RACIN trial). Enrollment required an advanced solid tumor negative for tumor-infiltrating lymphocytes. Gene-specific TRAV and TRBV primers were used for first-strand cDNA, covering alpha and beta chains. TCR amplification ran approximately 20 PCR cycles using constant-region and V-primer adapter primers. MiXCR was run by TCRdb on the reads, yielding one entry per CDR3 protein. Of 30,000 to 45,000 distinct CDR3 sequences detected, 20% appear once; the ten largest clones hold 9.2%. This clonotype was recorded many times.

The source was PBMCs, collected after low-dose radiotherapy plus immunotherapy. The sequence derives from a female donor with ovarian cancer. This rearrangement joins TRBV13 to TRBJ1-1; D uncertain. CDR3 region: CASSSVSTVNTEAFF. The CDR3 coding sequence is TGTGCCAGCAGCTCCGTATCGACCGTGAACACTGAAGCTTTCTTT.